These 16 T cell receptor beta chains originate from one sample sequenced in a study of blood T cell repertoires in COVID-19. Clones were read by immunoSEQ multiplex PCR, and TCRdb kept only the in-frame ones, dropping some. The table has some 380,000 clones, 81% seen once; the top ten hold about 1%. Sequenced: peripheral blood. These receptors were obtained from a human donor with acute or convalescent COVID-19. The donor label of this sample is uncertain.

This chain connects TRBV18 to TRBJ1-6, with a tentative D call TRBD1 (6 bases). The CDR3 is 14 residues long. V was cut by 6 bases and J by 5 bases, with 11 bases left in between. Germline V gene data show CDR1 as KGHSH and CDR2 as LQKENI. CDR3 in amino acids: CASSTGMDNSPLHF. The CDR3 coding sequence is TGTGCCAGCTCCACAGGGATGGATAATTCACCCCTCCACTTT.

The chain recombines TRBV6-2 or TRBV6-3 with TRBJ2-1; weak D call: TRBD2 (5 bases). Germline assignment: CDR1 MNHEY and CDR2 SVGEGT. Trimming pared 0 bases from V and 4 bases from J, leaving 13 bases between. The CDR3 runs 16 residues. Written as DNA, the CDR3 is TGTGCCAGCAGTTACTCTGTCGGCCGCGGGTACAATGAGCAGTTCTTC. Protein product: CASSYSVGRGYNEQFF.

This clone appeared a few times. The chain employs TRBV27 and TRBJ1-5, with D tentatively TRBD1 (6 bases). This CDR3 is built from 19 residues. Germline V gene data show CDR1 as MNHEY and CDR2 as SMNVEV (reference sequence). Trimming shortened V by 5 bases and J by 0 bases, and 23 bases separated the two germline ends. CDR3 sequence: CASSPKHPGQVYSNQPQHF. For the CDR3, the DNA is TGTGCCAGCAGTCCAAAACACCCGGGACAAGTCTATAGCAATCAGCCCCAGCATTTT.

The genes are TRBV5-8 and TRBJ2-5, with TRBD2 identical over 14 bases. CDR3 length: 15 amino acids. The germline CDR1 and CDR2 sequences are SGHTS and YDEGEE. V lost 4 bases to trimming and J lost 7 bases; unmatched junction nucleotides: 6. CDR3: CASSRRLAGGGTQYF. In DNA, the CDR3 is TGTGCCAGCAGCCGCCGACTAGCGGGAGGGGGGACCCAGTACTTC.

V gene TRBV21-1 combines with J gene TRBJ1-5; the tabulated D call, TRBD1, remains unverified against the DNA. TRBV21-1 is noted as a pseudogene. The CDR3 spans 15 residues. The chain's CDR3 is CASNKNTGRRKPQHF. The CDR3 bases are TGTGCCAGCAACAAAAACACAGGGAGAAGGAAGCCCCAGCATTTT.

CDR3 protein: CAGSTRGFNEQFF. CDR3 DNA: TGTGCCGGTTCGACTAGGGGATTCAATGAGCAGTTCTTC. The rearrangement joins TRBV6-5 to TRBJ2-1; tentative D call: TRBD2 (6 bases). There are 13 residues in the CDR3. Looked up from germline, CDR1 is MNHEY and CDR2 is SVGAGI. The V and J ends lost 11 bases and 6 bases respectively, with 17 bases between them.

V and J are TRBV9 and TRBJ1-4, with D perhaps matching TRBD1 (6 bases). There are 15 residues in the CDR3. Trimming shortened V by 4 bases and J by 0 bases, and 10 bases separated the two germline ends. Germline V gene data show CDR1 as SGDLS and CDR2 as YYNGEE. The CDR3 bases are TGTGCCAGCAGCAAAAGACAGGCAACTAATGAAAAACTGTTTTTT. This codes for CASSKRQATNEKLFF.

The sample holds a few counts of this clone. The gene calls are TRBV7-9 and TRBJ1-4; D is uncertain. V lost 6 bases and J lost 4, with 12 bases in between. In germline, CDR1 is SEHNR, CDR2 FQNEAQ (reference sequence). The CDR3 has 14 residues. CDR3 bases: TGTGCCAGCAGTCCCCGGGAGATTAATGAAAAACTGTTTTTT. It specifies CASSPREINEKLFF.

The V and J genes are TRBV30 and TRBJ1-1; D may be TRBD1 (6 bases). The CDR3 is 15 amino acids. Germline V CDR1 and CDR2: GTSNPN, SVGIG (reference sequence). The germline V and J ends were trimmed by 3 bases and 0 bases, with 14 bases remaining between them. The CDR3 DNA is TGTGCCTGGAGCGGGGACACCCTTTTGAACACTGAAGCTTTCTTT. It specifies CAWSGDTLLNTEAFF. The full variable domain, in which reference TRBV30 and TRBJ1-1 provide the parts outside the CDR3, is SQTIHQWPATLVQPVGSPLSLECTVEGTSNPNLYWYRQAAGRGLQLLFYSVGIGQISSEVPQNLSASRPQDRQFILSSKKLLLSDSGFYLCAWSGDTLLNTEAFFGQGTRLTVV.

The V call is TRBV28, the J call TRBJ2-7, with 9 nucleotides matching TRBD1. Germline V gives CDR1 MDHEN, CDR2 SYDVKM. Losses at the gene ends were 4 bases for V and 1 base for J; bases not matched to a gene: 5. The CDR3 runs 15 residues. This CDR3 reads CASSSPGQGSYEQYF. The CDR3 nucleotides read TGTGCCAGCAGTTCTCCGGGACAGGGATCCTACGAGCAGTACTTC.

V gene TRBV3-1 (or the pseudogene TRBV3-2) combines with J gene TRBJ1-4, with TRBD1 identical over 7 bases. This CDR3 has 19 amino acids. Germline V gives CDR1 LGHDT, CDR2 YNNKEL (reference sequence). J lost 7 bases, V lost 4 bases, and 21 bases had no gene match. The CDR3 nucleotides read TGTGCCAGCAGCCCGAGACAGGGTATTTTTTCGGGGATTGGTGAAAAACTGTTTTTT. Its translation: CASSPRQGIFSGIGEKLFF.

The rearrangement joins TRBV4-1 to TRBJ2-5; 12 bases fit TRBD2. The CDR3 totals 16 residues. J lost 4 bases, V lost 5 bases, and 8 bases had no gene match. Looked up from germline, CDR1 is MGHRA and CDR2 is YSYEKL. The CDR3 spells CASSAQLAGGRETQYF. For the CDR3, the DNA is TGCGCCAGCAGCGCCCAACTAGCGGGGGGTCGAGAGACCCAGTACTTC.

The rearrangement links TRBV11-2 to TRBJ1-1, with D maybe TRBD1 (5 bases). Trimming took off 1 base at V and 7 bases at J, with 16 bases between the two ends. This CDR3 comprises 15 residues. The V gene's germline CDR1 is SGHAT and CDR2 FQNNGV. The CDR3 here is CASSLALGQTSEAFF. Here the CDR3 DNA reads TGTGCCAGCAGCTTAGCGCTGGGGCAGACAAGTGAAGCTTTCTTT.

This clone was detected a few times. This chain links TRBV28 with TRBJ1-2; tentative D call: TRBD1 (5 bases). This CDR3 has 14 amino acids. Trimming stripped 4 bases from V and 0 bases from J, with 9 bases between. Germline V lookup: CDR1 MDHEN, CDR2 SYDVKM. In nucleotides, the CDR3 is TGTGCCAGCAGTTCAGGGCCATCTAACTATGGCTACACCTTC. This gives the protein CASSSGPSNYGYTF.

Details on this clone: A read error may explain this, as a much larger clone is one base away. This chain connects TRBV12-3 or TRBV12-4 to TRBJ1-5; no clear D. This CDR3 contains 13 residues. V dropped 6 bases and J dropped 0 bases, with 6 bases sitting between them. For the CDR3, the DNA is TGTGCCAGCAGCTCCTATAGCAATCAGCCCCAGCATTTT. Its translation is CASSSYSNQPQHF.

This clone has just a few counts. The V call is TRBV5-1, the J call TRBJ1-6; the D gene is possibly TRBD1 (5 bases). CDR3 length equals 14 residues. Trimming took 4 bases from V and 3 from J, leaving 8 bases between them. Germline lookup yields CDR1 SGHRS and CDR2 YFSETQ. The CDR3 region is CASSVDNYNSPLHF. CDR3 nucleotide sequence: TGCGCCAGCAGCGTGGACAACTATAATTCACCCCTCCACTTT.